Listed below are T cell receptor beta chains from one sample, sequenced in a study of cytomegalovirus exposure and HLA in healthy donors. Clones were sequenced by immunoSEQ multiplex PCR, and TCRdb holds only the in-frame ones, with some missing. This sample has 260,000 or so clones, with about 90% found just once. Sequenced sample: PBMCs. The source of these receptors is a woman aged 30 to 39 in good health and CMV-seronegative. CDR3s include the opening cysteine and the closing phenylalanine or tryptophan. Each record gives: V gene, clone size, CDR3 protein. Some rows mark clone size as missing; the rest say once, few, many or name a class of expanded clone.

>TRBV28|-
CASSFISSDEQYF
>TRBV6-5|-
CASSYPGLATYEQYF
>TRBV30|-
CAWSNGGSQPQHF
>TRBV6-5|-
CASSYSEGAKNIQYF
>TRBV11-2|-
CASSLFSPTGELFF
>TRBV5-6|-
CASSSPLAYEQYF
>TRBV5-1|-
CASSLGDREILLAKNIQYF
>TRBV7-6|few
CATARGQTYEQYF
>TRBV18|-
CASSPPGLAPIGYNEQFF
>TRBV28|once
CASSFLDALGAGNTIYF
>TRBV5-1|-
CASSLGGYEQYF
>TRBV11-2|-
CASSLGGGNQPQHF
>TRBV5-8|-
CASSRDTVNTEAFF
>TRBV9|-
CASSILAGVGDEQFF
>TRBV5-1|-
CASSGPTSGRGHNEQFF
>TRBV28|-
CASSYLREAFF
>TRBV4-2|-
CASSQDWASGGSYEQYF
>TRBV28|-
CASRSLGQGKNIQYF
>TRBV27|-
CASSFSSAAGEQYF
>TRBV28|-
CASSPPGQGYNEQFF
>TRBV11-2|-
CASSLDRNQPQHF
>TRBV9|many
CASSVDGSGTGELFF
>TRBV18|-
CASSLAGAEQFF
>TRBV7-6|-
CASSDTSGSFTGELFF
>TRBV25-1|-
CASSEYQGMNTEAFF
>TRBV27|-
CASSMRGRNTGELFF
>TRBV5-8|-
CASTPAWAGNQPQHF
>TRBV27|-
CASSYSRLRGELFF
>TRBV27|-
CASSSKGTFTYEQYF
>TRBV5-6|-
CASSLEGGPGMITGELFF
>TRBV2|-
CASIGIGPADPSYEQYF
>TRBV5-1|few
CASSLSGTGGTETQYF
>TRBV14|-
CASSLTGSGNTIYF
>TRBV4-3|-
CASSPMSTGYEQYF
>TRBV5-1|few
CASSEGAGNQPQHF
>TRBV13|-
CASSSASGGYEQYF
>TRBV4-3|-
CASSQGQGSYEQYF
>TRBV7-2|-
CASSRPGYEQYF
>TRBV6-6|-
CASSYMEGLDSEQFF
>TRBV7-9|-
CASSPLEVSETQYF
>TRBV28|-
CASSPDSQTEAFF
>TRBV6-5|-
CASSYGTGYSYEQYF
>TRBV6-1|-
CASSEYGTGSFTDTQYF
>TRBV6-5|-
CASSYSPGAGYGYTF
>TRBV29-1|-
CSVREYTEAFF
>TRBV27|-
CASSFLGTGQETQYF
>TRBV18|-
CASSRGASDEQFF
>TRBV28|-
CASSFLASGTMKLEQYF
>TRBV7-9|-
CASSLVDWDTASYEQYF
>TRBV14|-
CASSHRTSGSYYEQYF
>TRBV7-9|-
CASPGTGNTEAFF
>TRBV21-1|-
CASSKWAGLDSYNEQFF
>TRBV2|-
CASRWVEQETQYF
>TRBV11-3|-
CASSRAWGAGNTGELFF
>TRBV30|-
CAWSIGTGGGYEQYF
>TRBV27|-
CASGSDDRGGPNEQFF
>TRBV27|-
CASSLFTRMVGTEAFF
>TRBV19|-
CASSTIDRNRGNQPQHF
>TRBV11-3|-
CASSFIGFRGNEQFF
>TRBV5-1|-
CASSPQPGLAVDTQYF